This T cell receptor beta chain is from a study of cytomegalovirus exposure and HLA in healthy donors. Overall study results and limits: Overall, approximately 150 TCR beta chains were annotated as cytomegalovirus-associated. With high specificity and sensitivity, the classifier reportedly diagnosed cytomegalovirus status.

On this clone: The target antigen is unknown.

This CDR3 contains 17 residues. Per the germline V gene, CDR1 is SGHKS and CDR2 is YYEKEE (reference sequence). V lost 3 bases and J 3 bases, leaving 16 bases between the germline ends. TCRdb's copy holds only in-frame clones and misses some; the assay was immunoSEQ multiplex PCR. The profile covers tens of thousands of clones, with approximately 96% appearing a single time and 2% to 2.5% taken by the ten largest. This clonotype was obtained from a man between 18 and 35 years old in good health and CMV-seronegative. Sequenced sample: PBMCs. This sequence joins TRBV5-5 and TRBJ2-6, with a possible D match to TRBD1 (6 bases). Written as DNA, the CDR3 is TGTGCCAGCAGCTCACAGGGTGCCTCCGGTGGGGCCAACGTCCTGACTTTC. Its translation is CASSSQGASGGANVLTF.